This T cell receptor beta chain was captured in a study of CD8 T cells in Susac syndrome. Per germline, CDR1 SEHNR and CDR2 FQNEAQ (reference sequence). The CDR3 has 15 residues. V was pared by 5 bases and J by 4 bases, with 8 bases of the junction left unmatched. After extraction with the RNeasy kit, about 0.45 to 1 ug of the RNA was reverse transcribed using random hexamers. An immunoSEQ multiplex PCR generated amplified TCR beta CDR3 products spanning 54 Vbeta and 13 Jbeta. TCRdb re-analysed the immunoSEQ multiplex PCR reads in MiXCR, keeping a single row per CDR3 protein. The data show about 66,000 distinct CDR3 sequences, 94% seen once. TEMRA cells were FACS-enriched, unlike CD8+ and CD4+ T cells, which were negatively isolated.

The genes are TRBV7-9 and TRBJ1-5; 7 nucleotides align to TRBD1. This clonotype was sampled from a human donor with multiple sclerosis. Specimen: CD8+ T cells from PBMCs. The CDR3 loop is CASSPTGTANQPQHF. The DNA for the CDR3 is TGTGCCAGCAGCCCCACCGGGACAGCTAATCAGCCCCAGCATTTT.